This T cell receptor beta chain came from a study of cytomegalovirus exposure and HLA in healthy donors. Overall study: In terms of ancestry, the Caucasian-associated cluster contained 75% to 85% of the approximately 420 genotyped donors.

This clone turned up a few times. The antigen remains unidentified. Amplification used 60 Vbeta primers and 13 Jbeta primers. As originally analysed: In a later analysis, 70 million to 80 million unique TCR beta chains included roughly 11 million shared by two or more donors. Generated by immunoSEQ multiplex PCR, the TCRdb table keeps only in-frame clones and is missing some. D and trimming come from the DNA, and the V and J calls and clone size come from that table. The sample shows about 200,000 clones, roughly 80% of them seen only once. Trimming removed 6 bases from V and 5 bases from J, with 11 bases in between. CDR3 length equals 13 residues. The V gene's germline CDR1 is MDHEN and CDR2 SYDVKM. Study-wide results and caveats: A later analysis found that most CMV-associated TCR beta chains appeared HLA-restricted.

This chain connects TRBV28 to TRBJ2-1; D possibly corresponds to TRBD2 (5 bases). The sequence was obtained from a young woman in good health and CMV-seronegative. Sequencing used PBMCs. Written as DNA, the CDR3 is TGTGCCAGCAGCTCCCTCGGGAACAATGAGCAGTTCTTC. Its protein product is CASSSLGNNEQFF.